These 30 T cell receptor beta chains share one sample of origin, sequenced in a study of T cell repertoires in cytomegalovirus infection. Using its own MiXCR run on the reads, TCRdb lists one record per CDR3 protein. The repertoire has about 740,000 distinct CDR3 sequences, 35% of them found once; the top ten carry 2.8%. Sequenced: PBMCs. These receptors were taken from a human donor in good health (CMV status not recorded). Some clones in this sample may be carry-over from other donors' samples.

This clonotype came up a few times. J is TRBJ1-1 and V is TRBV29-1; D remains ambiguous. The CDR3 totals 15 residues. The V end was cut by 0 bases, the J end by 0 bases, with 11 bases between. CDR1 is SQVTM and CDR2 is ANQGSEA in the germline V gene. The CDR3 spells CSVEDFEGLNTEAFF. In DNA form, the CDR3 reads TGCAGCGTTGAAGATTTCGAGGGATTGAACACTGAAGCTTTCTTT.

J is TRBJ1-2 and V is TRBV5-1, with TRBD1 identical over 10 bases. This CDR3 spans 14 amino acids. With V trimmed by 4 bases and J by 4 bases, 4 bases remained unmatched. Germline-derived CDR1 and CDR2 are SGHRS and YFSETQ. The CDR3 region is CASSKDRGSYGYTF. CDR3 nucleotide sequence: TGCGCCAGCAGCAAGGACAGGGGGAGCTATGGCTACACCTTC.

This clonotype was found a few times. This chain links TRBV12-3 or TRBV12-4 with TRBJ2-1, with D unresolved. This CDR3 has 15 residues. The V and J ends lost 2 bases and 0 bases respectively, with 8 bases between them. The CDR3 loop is CASSLSLASYNEQFF. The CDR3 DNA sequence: TGTGCCAGCAGTTTATCCCTGGCCTCCTACAATGAGCAGTTCTTC.

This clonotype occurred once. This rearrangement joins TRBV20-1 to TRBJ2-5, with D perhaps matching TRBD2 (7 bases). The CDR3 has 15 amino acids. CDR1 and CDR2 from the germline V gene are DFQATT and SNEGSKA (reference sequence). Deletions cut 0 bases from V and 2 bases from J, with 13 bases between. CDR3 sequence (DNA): TGCAGTGCTAGAGAGGGGGGGCGTGGGCAAGAGACCCAGTACTTC. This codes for CSAREGGRGQETQYF.

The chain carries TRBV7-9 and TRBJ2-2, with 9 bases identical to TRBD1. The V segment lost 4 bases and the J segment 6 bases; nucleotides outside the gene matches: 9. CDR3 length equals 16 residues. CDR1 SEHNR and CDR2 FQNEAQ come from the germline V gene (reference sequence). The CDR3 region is CASSSGTGFVPGELFF. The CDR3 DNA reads TGTGCCAGCAGCTCCGGGACAGGGTTTGTTCCCGGGGAGCTGTTTTTT.

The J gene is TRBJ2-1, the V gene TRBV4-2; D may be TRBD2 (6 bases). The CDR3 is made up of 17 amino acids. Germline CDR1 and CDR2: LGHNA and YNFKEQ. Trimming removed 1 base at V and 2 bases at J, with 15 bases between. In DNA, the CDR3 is TGTGCCAGCAGCCAAGGTGATGGGGGGACCACCTACAATGAGCAGTTCTTC. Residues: CASSQGDGGTTYNEQFF.

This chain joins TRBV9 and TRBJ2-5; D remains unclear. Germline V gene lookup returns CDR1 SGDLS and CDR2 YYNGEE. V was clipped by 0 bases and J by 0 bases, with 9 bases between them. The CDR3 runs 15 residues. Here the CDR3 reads CASSVGRRNQETQYF. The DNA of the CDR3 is TGTGCCAGCAGCGTAGGAAGGCGGAACCAAGAGACCCAGTACTTC.

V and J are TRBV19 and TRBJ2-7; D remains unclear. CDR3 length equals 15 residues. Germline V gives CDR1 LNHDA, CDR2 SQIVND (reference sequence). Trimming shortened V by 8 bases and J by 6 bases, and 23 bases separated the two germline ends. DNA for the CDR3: TGTGCCAGTCGACGGTCCGGCCAGACGGGTGGCGAGCAGTACTTC. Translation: CASRRSGQTGGEQYF.

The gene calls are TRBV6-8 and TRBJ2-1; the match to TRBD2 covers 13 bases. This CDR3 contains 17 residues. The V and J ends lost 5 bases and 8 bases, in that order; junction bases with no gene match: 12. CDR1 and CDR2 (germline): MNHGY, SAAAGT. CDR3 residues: CASSLGTSGDTRDEQFF. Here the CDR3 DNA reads TGTGCCAGCAGTCTGGGGACTAGCGGGGACACACGGGATGAGCAGTTCTTC.

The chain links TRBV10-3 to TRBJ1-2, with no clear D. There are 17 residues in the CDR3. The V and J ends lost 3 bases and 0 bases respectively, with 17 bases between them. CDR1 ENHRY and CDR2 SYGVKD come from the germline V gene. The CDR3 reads CAISERAESSSNYGYTF. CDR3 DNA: TGTGCCATCAGTGAAAGGGCAGAGAGCTCCTCTAACTATGGCTACACCTTC.

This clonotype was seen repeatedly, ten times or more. The CDR3 DNA reads TGTGCCAGCGGAGTTTTTGGGGCGGGAGATACGCAGTATTTT. Translation gives CASGVFGAGDTQYF. This chain connects TRBV28 to TRBJ2-3; either TRBD1 or TRBD2 may fit D (5 bases each). The V and J ends lost 8 bases and 5 bases respectively, with 17 bases between them. There are 14 residues in the CDR3. Germline lookup yields CDR1 MDHEN and CDR2 SYDVKM.

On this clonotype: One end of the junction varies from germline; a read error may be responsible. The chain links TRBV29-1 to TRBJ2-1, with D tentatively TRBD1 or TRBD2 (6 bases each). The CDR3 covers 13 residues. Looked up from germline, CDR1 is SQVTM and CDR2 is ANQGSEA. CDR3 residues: CSAEPGATNEQFF. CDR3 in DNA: TGCAGCGCTGAACCGGGGGCGACGAACGAGCAGTTCTTC.

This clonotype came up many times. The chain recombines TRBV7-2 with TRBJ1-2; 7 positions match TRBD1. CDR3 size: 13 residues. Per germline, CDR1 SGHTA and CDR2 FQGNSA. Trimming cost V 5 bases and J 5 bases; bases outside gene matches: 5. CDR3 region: CASSVGTEYGYTF. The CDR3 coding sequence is TGTGCCAGCAGCGTAGGGACAGAATATGGCTACACCTTC.

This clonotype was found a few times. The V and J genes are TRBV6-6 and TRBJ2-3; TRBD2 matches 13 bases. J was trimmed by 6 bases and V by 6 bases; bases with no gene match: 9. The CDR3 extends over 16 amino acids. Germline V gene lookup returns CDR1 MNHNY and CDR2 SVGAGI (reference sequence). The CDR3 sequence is CASRRTSGRAEDTQYF. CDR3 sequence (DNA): TGTGCCAGCAGGCGCACTAGCGGGAGGGCCGAGGATACGCAGTATTTT.

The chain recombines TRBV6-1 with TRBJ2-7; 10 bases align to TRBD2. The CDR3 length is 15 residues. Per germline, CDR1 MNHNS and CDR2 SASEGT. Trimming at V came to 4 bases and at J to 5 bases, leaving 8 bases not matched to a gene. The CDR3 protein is CASSAGGLAGDEQYF. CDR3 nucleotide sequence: TGTGCCAGCAGTGCGGGTGGGCTAGCGGGAGACGAGCAGTACTTC.

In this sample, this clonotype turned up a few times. The DNA of the CDR3 is TGCAGCGTTGAGGTTAGGGACAGGGGCTACGAGCAGTACTTC. Translation: CSVEVRDRGYEQYF. The V gene is TRBV29-1, the J gene TRBJ2-7, with 10 nucleotides matching TRBD1. CDR3 length equals 14 residues. V lost 3 bases, J lost 3 bases, and 5 bases stayed unmatched. The germline V gene encodes CDR1 SQVTM and CDR2 ANQGSEA.

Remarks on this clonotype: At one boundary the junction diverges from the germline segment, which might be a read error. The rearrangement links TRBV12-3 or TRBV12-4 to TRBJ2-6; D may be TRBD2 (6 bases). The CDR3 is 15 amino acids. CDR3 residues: CASSKSGSVANVLTF. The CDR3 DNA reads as TGTGCCAGCAGCAAAAGCGGGTCTGTGGCCAACGTCCTGACTTTC.

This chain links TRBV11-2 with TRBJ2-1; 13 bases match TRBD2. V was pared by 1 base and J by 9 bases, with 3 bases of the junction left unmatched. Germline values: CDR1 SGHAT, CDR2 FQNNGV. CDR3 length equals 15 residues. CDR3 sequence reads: CASSLVGLAGREQFF. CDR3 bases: TGTGCCAGCAGCTTAGTGGGACTAGCGGGACGTGAGCAGTTCTTC.

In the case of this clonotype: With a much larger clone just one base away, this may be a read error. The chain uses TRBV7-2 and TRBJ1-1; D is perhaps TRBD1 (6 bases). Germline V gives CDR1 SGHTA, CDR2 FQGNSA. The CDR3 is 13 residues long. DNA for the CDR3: TGTGCCAGCAGACAGGGCATGAACACTGAAGATTTCTTT. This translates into CASRQGMNTEDFF.

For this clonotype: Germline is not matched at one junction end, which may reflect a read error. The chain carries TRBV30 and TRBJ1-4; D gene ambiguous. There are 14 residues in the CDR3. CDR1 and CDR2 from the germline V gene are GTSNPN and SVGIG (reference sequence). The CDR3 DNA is TGTGCCTTGAGTGTGTTTTGGAGTAATGAAAAACTGTTTTTT. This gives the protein CALSVFWSNEKLFF.

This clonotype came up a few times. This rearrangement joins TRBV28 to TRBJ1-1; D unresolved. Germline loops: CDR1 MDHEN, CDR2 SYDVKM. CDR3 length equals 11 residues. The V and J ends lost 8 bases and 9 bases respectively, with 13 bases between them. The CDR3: CASSSLRQAFF. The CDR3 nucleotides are TGTGCCAGCTCCTCTCTGAGGCAAGCTTTCTTT.

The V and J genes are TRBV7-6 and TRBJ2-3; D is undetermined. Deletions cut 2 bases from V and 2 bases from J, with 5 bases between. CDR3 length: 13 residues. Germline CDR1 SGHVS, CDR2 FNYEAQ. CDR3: CASSLIHTDTQYF. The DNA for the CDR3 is TGTGCCAGCAGCTTAATCCACACAGATACGCAGTATTTT.

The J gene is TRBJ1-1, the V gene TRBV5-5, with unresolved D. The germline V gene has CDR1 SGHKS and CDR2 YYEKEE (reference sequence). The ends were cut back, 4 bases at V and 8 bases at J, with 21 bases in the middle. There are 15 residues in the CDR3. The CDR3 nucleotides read TGTGCCAGCAGCCGACTTGAGGCAGAGTTTTTCGAAGCTTTCTTT. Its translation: CASSRLEAEFFEAFF.

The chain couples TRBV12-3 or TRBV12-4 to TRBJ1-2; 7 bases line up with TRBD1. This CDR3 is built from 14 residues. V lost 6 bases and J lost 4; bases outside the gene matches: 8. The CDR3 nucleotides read TGTGCCAGCAGCTCCACTGACAGGGTCTATGGCTACACCTTC. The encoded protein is CASSSTDRVYGYTF.

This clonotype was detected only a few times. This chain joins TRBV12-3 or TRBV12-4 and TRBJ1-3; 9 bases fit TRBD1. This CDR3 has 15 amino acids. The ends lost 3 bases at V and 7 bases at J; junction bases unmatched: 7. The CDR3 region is CASSLGQGVWNTIYF. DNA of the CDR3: TGTGCCAGCAGTTTGGGACAGGGCGTTTGGAACACCATATATTTT.

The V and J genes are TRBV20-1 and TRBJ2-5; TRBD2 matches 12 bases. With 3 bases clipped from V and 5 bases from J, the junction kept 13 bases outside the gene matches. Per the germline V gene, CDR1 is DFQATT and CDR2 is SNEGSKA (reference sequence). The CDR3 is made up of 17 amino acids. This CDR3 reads CSASRTSGDIMGETQYF. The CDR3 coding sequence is TGCAGTGCTAGTAGGACTAGCGGGGATATAATGGGGGAGACCCAGTACTTC.

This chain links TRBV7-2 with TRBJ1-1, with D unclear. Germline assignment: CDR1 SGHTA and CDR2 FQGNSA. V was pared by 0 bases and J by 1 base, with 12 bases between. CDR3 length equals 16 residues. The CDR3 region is CASSLAWSARNTEAFF. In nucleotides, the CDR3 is TGTGCCAGCAGCTTAGCGTGGTCGGCCAGGAACACTGAAGCTTTCTTT. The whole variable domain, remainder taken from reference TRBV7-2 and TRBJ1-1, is GAGVSQSPSNKVTEKGKDVELRCDPISGHTALYWYRQSLGQGLEFLIYFQGNSAPDKSGLPSDRFSAERTGGSVSTLTIQRTQQEDSAVYLCASSLAWSARNTEAFFGQGTRLTVV.

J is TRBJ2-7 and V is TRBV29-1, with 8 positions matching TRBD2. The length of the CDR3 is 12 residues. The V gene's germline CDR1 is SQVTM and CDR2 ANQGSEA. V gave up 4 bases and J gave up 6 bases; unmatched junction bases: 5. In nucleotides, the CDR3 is TGCAGCGTTGGCGGGACTAGGGTCGAGCAGTACTTC. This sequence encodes CSVGGTRVEQYF.

CDR3 loop: CSASLDSKNIQYF. The CDR3 nucleotides read TGCAGTGCTAGCTTGGACAGCAAAAACATTCAGTACTTC. This chain uses TRBV20-1 with TRBJ2-4; D is possibly TRBD1 (6 bases). The CDR3 is 13 amino acids. Trimming took 3 bases from V and 3 from J, leaving 9 bases between them. Germline V gene data show CDR1 as DFQATT and CDR2 as SNEGSKA (reference sequence).

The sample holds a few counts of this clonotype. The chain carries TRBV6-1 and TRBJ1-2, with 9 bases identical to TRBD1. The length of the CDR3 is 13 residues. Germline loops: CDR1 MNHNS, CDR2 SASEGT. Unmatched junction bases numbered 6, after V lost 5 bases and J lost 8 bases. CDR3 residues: CASSSGTGRGYTF. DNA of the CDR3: TGTGCCAGCAGTTCCGGGACAGGGCGAGGCTACACCTTC.